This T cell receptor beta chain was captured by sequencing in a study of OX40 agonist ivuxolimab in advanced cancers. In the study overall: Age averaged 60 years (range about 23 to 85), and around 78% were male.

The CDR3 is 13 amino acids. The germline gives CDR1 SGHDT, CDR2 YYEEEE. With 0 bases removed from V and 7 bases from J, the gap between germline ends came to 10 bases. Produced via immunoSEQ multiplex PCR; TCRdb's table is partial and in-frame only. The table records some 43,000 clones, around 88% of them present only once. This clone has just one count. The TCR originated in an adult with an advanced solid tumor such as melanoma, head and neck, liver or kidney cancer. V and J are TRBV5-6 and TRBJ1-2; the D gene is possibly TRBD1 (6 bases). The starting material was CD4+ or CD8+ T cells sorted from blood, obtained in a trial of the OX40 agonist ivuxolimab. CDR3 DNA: TGTGCCAGCAGCTTGGACGGAGGGGGTGGCTACACCTTC. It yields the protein CASSLDGGGGYTF.